These T cell receptor beta chains were read from a single sample in a study of cytomegalovirus exposure and HLA in healthy donors. TCRdb's table, derived via immunoSEQ multiplex PCR, lists solely in-frame clones and lacks some. The data contain tens of thousands of clones, around 72% of them seen just once; the ten biggest clones take up roughly 15%. The sample taken for sequencing was PBMCs. These TCRs come from a male donor in good health and CMV-seropositive. Each CDR3 is given with its conserved first and last residue.

v_call	cdr3_aa
TRBV20-1	CSARGEITQYF
TRBV7-2	CASSLGGGFSNQPQHF
TRBV6-4	CASSDSVQGAANEQFF
TRBV18	CASSPLREGPETQYF
TRBV18	CASSPPGNSGANVLTF
TRBV5-1	CASSSWDTDYGYTF
TRBV18	CASSLVSEAFF
TRBV5-6	CASSAGQGVVYEQYF
TRBV7-2	CASSLFLEGVRETQYF
TRBV6-5	CASSYASFAGKNEQFF
TRBV5-1	CASSRDRGETQYF
TRBV6-1	CASSLTGVYTEAFF
TRBV4-1	CASSQVLLNQPQHF
TRBV7-3	CASSLVAGGLADTQYF